A selection of T cell receptor beta chains follows, all from one sample in a study of blood T cell repertoires in COVID-19. Only in-frame clones appear in the TCRdb table, and some are missing; sequencing was by immunoSEQ multiplex PCR. The profile shows roughly 430,000 clones, around 90% of them singletons. Sample: PBMCs or T cells enriched from blood (not recorded which). The receptors were sampled from a woman in her 40s with acute COVID-19. Each CDR3 is given with its conserved first and last residue. The D gene is left open where the match is weak. Some rows mark clone size as missing; the rest say once, few, many or name a class of expanded clone.

>.|.|TRBJ1-5|TRBV25-1
CASSPGVGQPQHF
TGTGCCAGCAGCCCGGGGGTCGGACAGCCCCAGCATTTT
>few|TRBD2|TRBJ2-7|TRBV5-1
CASSFGTSDEQYF
TGCGCCAGCAGCTTCGGGACTAGTGACGAGCAGTACTTC
>.|.|TRBJ2-7|TRBV11-2
CASSRNRDPEQYF
TGTGCCAGCAGCCGGAACAGGGATCCCGAGCAGTACTTC
>.|TRBD2|TRBJ2-5|TRBV7-9
CASSWSSSGGAGETQYF
TGTGCCAGCAGCTGGTCCTCTAGCGGGGGGGCCGGAGAGACCCAGTACTTC
>.|TRBD1|TRBJ1-2|TRBV4-1
CASSHFGQGASDGYTF
TGCGCCAGCAGCCATTTCGGACAGGGGGCAAGCGATGGCTACACCTTC
>.|.|TRBJ2-1|TRBV7-9
CASSLDYNNEQFF
TGTGCCAGCAGCTTGGACTATAACAATGAGCAGTTCTTC
>once|.|TRBJ1-4|TRBV27
CASRRPGANEKLFF
TGTGCCAGCAGGCGCCCCGGGGCTAATGAAAAACTGTTTTTT
>.|.|TRBJ2-2|TRBV10-1
CASSEGAVGAGELFF
TGCGCCAGCAGTGAGGGGGCGGTAGGAGCCGGGGAGCTGTTTTTT
>.|TRBD1|TRBJ2-7|TRBV9
CASSVGRGSYEQYF
TGTGCCAGCAGCGTAGGCAGGGGGAGCTACGAGCAGTACTTC
>.|.|TRBJ1-3|TRBV30
CAWSVRGAAGNTIYF
TGTGCCTGGAGTGTGCGGGGGGCAGCGGGAAACACCATATATTTT
>.|TRBD2|TRBJ2-1|TRBV29-1
CSVEGLAGNEQFF
TGCAGCGTTGAAGGACTAGCGGGTAACGAGCAGTTCTTC
>.|TRBD1|TRBJ1-4|TRBV19
CASSLQGQGAQNEKLFF
TGTGCCAGTAGTCTCCAAGGACAGGGGGCTCAAAATGAAAAACTGTTTTTT
>.|.|TRBJ1-3|TRBV7-8
CASSLGGNGNTIYF
TGTGCCAGCAGCTTAGGAGGGAACGGAAACACCATATATTTT
>.|.|TRBJ1-4|TRBV19
CASSHLRDSYEKLFF
TGTGCCAGTAGCCATCTCCGGGACTCCTACGAAAAACTGTTTTTT